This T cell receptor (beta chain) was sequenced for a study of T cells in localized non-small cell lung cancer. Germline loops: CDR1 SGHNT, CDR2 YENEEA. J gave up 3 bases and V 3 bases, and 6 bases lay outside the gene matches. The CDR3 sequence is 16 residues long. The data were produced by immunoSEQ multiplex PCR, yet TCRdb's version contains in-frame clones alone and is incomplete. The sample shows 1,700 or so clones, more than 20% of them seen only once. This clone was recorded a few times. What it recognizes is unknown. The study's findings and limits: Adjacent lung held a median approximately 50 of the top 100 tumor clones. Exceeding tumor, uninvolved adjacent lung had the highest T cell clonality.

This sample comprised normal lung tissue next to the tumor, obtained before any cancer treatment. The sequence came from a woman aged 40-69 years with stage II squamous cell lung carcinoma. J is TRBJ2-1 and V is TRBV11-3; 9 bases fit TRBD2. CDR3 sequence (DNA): TGTGCCAGCAGCTTTTGGGGGACTAGCAACTACAATGAGCAGTTCTTC. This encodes CASSFWGTSNYNEQFF. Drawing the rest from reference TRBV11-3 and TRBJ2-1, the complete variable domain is EAGVVQSPRYKIIEKKQPVAFWCNPISGHNTLYWYLQNLGQGPELLIRYENEEAVDDSQLPKDRFSAERLKGVDSTLKIQPAELGDSAVYLCASSFWGTSNYNEQFFGPGTRLTVL.